The 32 T cell receptor beta chains presented below share a single source sample, sequenced in a study of shared T cell receptors in the human thymus. Produced via immunoSEQ multiplex PCR; TCRdb's table is partial and in-frame only. The table shows about 380,000 clones, with 95% occurring only once. What was sequenced was thymocytes. Source of these receptors: a human donor.

V and J are TRBV2 and TRBJ2-5, with D hard to call. Trimming removed 4 bases from V and 4 bases from J, with 10 bases in between. This CDR3 region has 13 residues. From germline, CDR1 is SNHLY and CDR2 FYNNEI. CDR3 DNA: TGTGCCAGCAGTGGGCGGCAACCAGAGACCCAGTACTTC. This codes for CASSGRQPETQYF.

The V call is TRBV23-1, the J call TRBJ2-7; 11 nucleotides agree with TRBD2. TRBV23-1 is designated an ORF whose function remains uncertain. The CDR3 has 16 residues. With 9 bases clipped from V and 2 bases from J, the junction kept 12 bases outside the gene matches. DNA of the CDR3: TGCGCCAGTGGAGAAATAGCGGGAGGGAGCGCCTACGAGCAGTACTTC. Translation: CASGEIAGGSAYEQYF.

The chain uses TRBV29-1 and TRBJ1-3; D might be TRBD1 (5 bases). Germline V gene lookup returns CDR1 SQVTM and CDR2 ANQGSEA. The length of the CDR3 is 14 residues. The V and J ends lost 1 base and 0 bases respectively, with 7 bases between them. The CDR3 reads CSVEGRDSGNTIYF. CDR3 coding DNA: TGCAGCGTTGAAGGCAGGGACTCTGGAAACACCATATATTTT.

The chain carries TRBV10-3 and TRBJ2-5; D not resolved. The CDR3 runs to 14 residues. Trimming removed 0 bases from V and 5 bases from J, with 10 bases in between. Germline lookup yields CDR1 ENHRY and CDR2 SYGVKD. The CDR3 sequence is CAISESYGDETQYF. The CDR3 DNA sequence: TGTGCCATCAGTGAGTCTTACGGAGACGAGACCCAGTACTTC.

CDR3 residues: CASSHARGIYNEQFF. Written as DNA, the CDR3 is TGTGCCAGCAGCCACGCTCGAGGGATCTACAATGAGCAGTTCTTC. This chain joins TRBV7-2 and TRBJ2-1, with a possible D match to TRBD2 (5 bases). CDR1 is SGHTA and CDR2 is FQGNSA in the germline V gene. V was cut by 5 bases and J by 3 bases, with 14 bases left in between. The CDR3 has 15 residues.

This clone was observed a single time. This rearrangement joins TRBV27 to TRBJ2-1, with D unresolved. Trimming took 1 base from V and 2 from J, leaving 6 bases between them. CDR1 is MNHEY and CDR2 is SMNVEV in the germline V gene (reference sequence). The CDR3 sequence is 14 residues long. The chain's CDR3 is CASSLFLTYNEQFF. The CDR3 bases are TGTGCCAGCAGTTTATTCCTGACCTACAATGAGCAGTTCTTC.

V gene TRBV6-6 combines with J gene TRBJ2-7; the match to TRBD2 covers 13 bases. The CDR3 sequence is 15 residues long. Germline CDR1 MNHNY, CDR2 SVGAGI (reference sequence). J lost 7 bases, V lost 5 bases, and 8 bases had no gene match. Written as DNA, the CDR3 is TGTGCCAGCAGTAAACTAGCGGGAGGGCCTGAAGAGCAGTACTTC. This sequence encodes CASSKLAGGPEEQYF.

This chain connects TRBV27 to TRBJ2-7; 8 nucleotides match TRBD1. This CDR3 comprises 15 residues. Germline V CDR1 and CDR2: MNHEY, SMNVEV (reference sequence). V trimming: 1 base; J trimming: 0 bases; junction bases outside the gene matches: 2. The CDR3 DNA is TGTGCCAGCAGTTTATGGGGACAGGACTCCTACGAGCAGTACTTC. It is translated as CASSLWGQDSYEQYF.

The chain is built from TRBV7-3 and TRBJ2-3; D gene ambiguous. Trimming stripped 2 bases from V and 1 base from J, with 4 bases between. The CDR3 contains 13 residues. Per germline, CDR1 SGHTA and CDR2 FQGTGA. The CDR3 sequence: CASSLEGTDTQYF. CDR3 nucleotides: TGTGCCAGCAGCTTAGAGGGCACAGATACGCAGTATTTT.

The chain carries TRBV28 and TRBJ2-1, with 8 positions matching TRBD2. The CDR3 has 21 amino acids. Losses at the gene ends were 4 bases for V and 0 bases for J; bases not matched to a gene: 20. Germline CDR1 MDHEN, CDR2 SYDVKM. The CDR3 DNA is TGTGCCAGCAGTTGTCAAATGCACCGCCCTAGCGGGCATAGCTCCTACAATGAGCAGTTCTTC. Its protein product is CASSCQMHRPSGHSSYNEQFF.

In DNA, the CDR3 is TGTGCCATCAAGGGACAGGGGTCCTCCTACGAGCAGTACTTC. This encodes CAIKGQGSSYEQYF. V and J are TRBV10-3 and TRBJ2-7; 10 nucleotides match TRBD1. The CDR3 contains 14 residues. The germline V gene encodes CDR1 ENHRY and CDR2 SYGVKD. V trimming: 7 bases; J trimming: 0 bases; junction bases outside the gene matches: 3.

The rearrangement joins TRBV30 to TRBJ2-7; perhaps TRBD2 as D (5 bases). Germline V gene lookup returns CDR1 GTSNPN and CDR2 SVGIG (reference sequence). V dropped 1 base and J dropped 6 bases, with 10 bases sitting between them. The CDR3 length is 12 residues. The CDR3 sequence: CAWSARTSEQYF. CDR3 sequence (DNA): TGTGCCTGGAGTGCGAGAACTAGCGAGCAGTACTTC.

The V call is TRBV27, the J call TRBJ2-7; D remains unclear. The ends were cut back, 6 bases at V and 0 bases at J, with 9 bases in the middle. From germline, CDR1 is MNHEY and CDR2 SMNVEV (reference sequence). This CDR3 spans 13 amino acids. The CDR3 coding sequence is TGTGCCAGCAGGGAGTTTAGCTCCTACGAGCAGTACTTC. It translates to CASREFSSYEQYF.

The chain joins TRBV6-5 to TRBJ1-1, with D possibly being TRBD1 (5 bases). V lost 4 bases, J lost 1 base, and 7 bases lay in between. The CDR3 is 13 amino acids. In germline, CDR1 is MNHEY, CDR2 SVGAGI. CDR3 in DNA: TGTGCCAGCAGTTCCGACAGGAACACTGAAGCTTTCTTT. Protein: CASSSDRNTEAFF.

The chain links TRBV29-1 to TRBJ2-3, with TRBD2 matching 14 bases. Germline loops: CDR1 SQVTM, CDR2 ANQGSEA. The CDR3 totals 20 residues. J lost 3 bases, V lost 3 bases, and 17 bases had no gene match. Here the CDR3 reads CSVDPALSGLAGEGTDTQYF. For the CDR3, the DNA is TGCAGCGTTGATCCGGCCTTATCGGGACTAGCGGGAGAGGGGACAGATACGCAGTATTTT.

V usage is TRBV5-8 and J usage is TRBJ2-1; D perhaps matches TRBD2 (6 bases). The V end was cut by 2 bases, the J end by 0 bases, with 9 bases between. The CDR3 runs 15 residues. Germline CDR1 is SGHTS and CDR2 is YDEGEE. As DNA, the CDR3 is TGTGCCAGCAGCTTCGCCGGGAGCTCCTACAATGAGCAGTTCTTC. As protein: CASSFAGSSYNEQFF. The whole variable domain, remainder taken from reference TRBV5-8 and TRBJ2-1, is EAGVTQSPTHLIKTRGQQATLRCSPISGHTSVYWYQQALGLGLQFLLWYDEGEERNRGNFPPRFSGRQFPNYSSELNVNALELEDSALYLCASSFAGSSYNEQFFGPGTRLTVL.

The chain carries TRBV19 and TRBJ1-1, with no clear D. Germline CDR1 reads LNHDA; CDR2 reads SQIVND (reference sequence). Trimming cost V 11 bases and J 7 bases, with 8 bases left between them. This CDR3 is 9 amino acids long. CDR3 in DNA: TGTGCCGACACGGTTGAAGCTTTCTTT. Protein: CADTVEAFF.

The chain employs TRBV19 and TRBJ2-7; tentative D call: TRBD2 (5 bases). V gave up 5 bases and J gave up 2 bases, with 25 bases separating them. The V gene's germline CDR1 is LNHDA and CDR2 SQIVND (reference sequence). CDR3 length: 18 amino acids. This chain's CDR3 is CASSPKFGLPKLTYEQYF. DNA of the CDR3: TGTGCCAGTAGTCCTAAATTCGGACTGCCAAAACTAACCTACGAGCAGTACTTC.

This clone was seen a single time. The chain combines TRBV5-6 with TRBJ2-2; D is undetermined. The germline CDR1 and CDR2 sequences are SGHDT and YYEEEE. The ends were cut back, 3 bases at V and 0 bases at J, with 15 bases in the middle. The CDR3 is 17 residues long. CDR3 in amino acids: CASSCRSRSANTGELFF. The CDR3 region has the DNA TGTGCCAGCAGCTGCCGCTCAAGGAGTGCGAACACCGGGGAGCTGTTTTTT.

This clone was recorded only once. The V gene is TRBV10-3, the J gene TRBJ2-3; a possible D gene is TRBD2 (5 bases). Trimming took off 7 bases at V and 0 bases at J, with 8 bases between the two ends. This CDR3 region has 13 residues. Germline V gene sequence: CDR1 ENHRY, CDR2 SYGVKD. The CDR3 reads CAINRGSTDTQYF. For the CDR3, the DNA is TGTGCCATCAATCGCGGGAGCACAGATACGCAGTATTTT.

The genes are TRBV28 and TRBJ2-2; 8 bases map to TRBD2. Germline V gene data show CDR1 as MDHEN and CDR2 as SYDVKM. The CDR3 extends over 16 amino acids. V lost 10 bases to trimming and J lost 5 bases; unmatched junction nucleotides: 15. CDR3 region: CATQLFSGTWTGELFF. CDR3 coding DNA: TGTGCCACTCAGCTGTTTAGCGGGACGTGGACCGGGGAGCTGTTTTTT.

V usage is TRBV4-3 and J usage is TRBJ1-1; TRBD1 matches 7 bases. J gave up 0 bases and V 6 bases, and 10 bases lay outside the gene matches. The CDR3 consists of 16 residues. The germline CDR1 and CDR2 sequences are LGHNA and YSLEER. DNA of the CDR3: TGCGCCAGCAGACGTCGGGACAGCTACATGAACACTGAAGCTTTCTTT. This translates into CASRRRDSYMNTEAFF.

A note on this clone: One end of the junction is discordant with germline, which a read error may explain. This rearrangement joins TRBV2 to TRBJ2-1, with 8 bases fitting TRBD2. CDR1 SNHLY and CDR2 FYNNEI come from the germline V gene. The CDR3 has 12 residues. As DNA, the CDR3 is TGTGCCAGCAATGAACTAGCGGAGGAGCAGTTCTTC. This gives the protein CASNELAEEQFF. The full variable domain, its missing parts supplied by reference TRBV2 and TRBJ2-1, is EPEVTQTPSHQVTQMGQEVILRCVPISNHLYFYWYRQILGQKVEFLVSFYNNEISEKSEIFDDQFSVERPDGSNFTLKIRSTKLEDSAMYFCASNELAEEQFFGPGTRLTVL.

In regard to this clone: Other DNA sequences in the same sample also yield this CDR3. The genes are TRBV28 and TRBJ1-1; the D is unclear. V was cut by 3 bases and J by 5 bases, with 4 bases left in between. The CDR3 sequence is 11 residues long. Germline-derived CDR1 and CDR2 are MDHEN and SYDVKM. In nucleotides, the CDR3 is TGTGCCAGCAGTTTGGGTACTGAAGCTTTCTTT. Translation gives CASSLGTEAFF. Together with reference TRBV28 and TRBJ1-1, the CDR3 gives the full variable domain: DVKVTQSSRYLVKRTGEKVFLECVQDMDHENMFWYRQDPGLGLRLIYFSYDVKMKEKGDIPEGYSVSREKKERFSLILESASTNQTSMYLCASSLGTEAFFGQGTRLTVV.

This clone turned up a few times. The chain links TRBV6-5 to TRBJ1-2, with 7 bases that match TRBD1. The V gene's germline CDR1 is MNHEY and CDR2 SVGAGI. Losses at the gene ends were 6 bases for V and 8 bases for J; bases not matched to a gene: 12. This CDR3 is 14 amino acids long. The CDR3 region is CASSLMGQSGGYTF. The CDR3 DNA is TGTGCCAGCAGCTTAATGGGACAGTCCGGAGGCTACACCTTC.

The CDR3 bases are TGTGCCAGCAGTGAAGCGAGCTTTCGTTCGGGGGTGCGTTCACCCCTCCACTTT. Translated, it gives CASSEASFRSGVRSPLHF. The rearrangement uses TRBV6-1 and TRBJ1-6; possible D gene TRBD1, 5 bases. Germline V gives CDR1 MNHNS, CDR2 SASEGT. This CDR3 contains 18 residues. V was shortened by 0 bases and J by 9 bases, with 21 bases between the two germline ends.

V is TRBV7-6 and J is TRBJ1-4; D might be TRBD1 (5 bases). Germline assignment: CDR1 SGHVS and CDR2 FNYEAQ. Trimming removed 2 bases at V and 6 bases at J, with 13 bases between. The CDR3 extends over 15 amino acids. The CDR3 spells CASSLIGTVDEKLFF. The DNA of the CDR3 is TGTGCCAGCAGCTTAATAGGGACGGTAGATGAAAAACTGTTTTTT.

This sequence joins TRBV28 and TRBJ2-1; no clear D. The germline V gene has CDR1 MDHEN and CDR2 SYDVKM. V gave up 6 bases and J gave up 0 bases, with 12 bases separating them. This CDR3 comprises 15 residues. Here the CDR3 DNA reads TGTGCCAGCAGCCCCTTAAGCGCCTCCTACAATGAGCAGTTCTTC. Its translation: CASSPLSASYNEQFF.

The chain couples TRBV5-1 to TRBJ2-4; TRBD2 might be the D (5 bases). This CDR3 contains 14 residues. V was shortened by 6 bases and J by 4 bases, with 14 bases between the two germline ends. CDR1 SGHRS and CDR2 YFSETQ come from the germline V gene. CDR3 in amino acids: CASTSDERKNIQYF. CDR3 in DNA: TGCGCCAGCACCTCCGATGAGCGGAAAAACATTCAGTACTTC.

The gene calls are TRBV28 and TRBJ1-5; D gene unclear. Trimming took 3 bases from V and 2 from J, leaving 11 bases between them. This CDR3 has 15 residues. Per germline, CDR1 MDHEN and CDR2 SYDVKM. The chain's CDR3 is CASSLKVPGNQPQHF. The DNA for the CDR3 is TGTGCCAGCAGTTTGAAAGTCCCGGGCAATCAGCCCCAGCATTTT.

The CDR3 nucleotides read TGTGCCAGCAGATACACCGGGGAGCTGTTTTTT. As protein: CASRYTGELFF. The chain has TRBV6-5 and TRBJ2-2; no definite D call. CDR1 and CDR2 (germline): MNHEY, SVGAGI. The V end was cut by 6 bases, the J end by 3 bases, with 2 bases between. CDR3 length: 11 amino acids.

The chain recombines TRBV14 with TRBJ2-1; 7 bases fit TRBD1. CDR1 is SGHDN and CDR2 is FVKESK in the germline V gene. V dropped 0 bases and J dropped 0; count of bases not matched to a gene: 17. This CDR3 spans 21 amino acids. The CDR3 sequence is CASSQDFTTGAAPSSYNEQFF. The DNA of the CDR3 is TGTGCCAGCAGCCAAGATTTTACTACAGGGGCTGCTCCGAGCTCCTACAATGAGCAGTTCTTC.